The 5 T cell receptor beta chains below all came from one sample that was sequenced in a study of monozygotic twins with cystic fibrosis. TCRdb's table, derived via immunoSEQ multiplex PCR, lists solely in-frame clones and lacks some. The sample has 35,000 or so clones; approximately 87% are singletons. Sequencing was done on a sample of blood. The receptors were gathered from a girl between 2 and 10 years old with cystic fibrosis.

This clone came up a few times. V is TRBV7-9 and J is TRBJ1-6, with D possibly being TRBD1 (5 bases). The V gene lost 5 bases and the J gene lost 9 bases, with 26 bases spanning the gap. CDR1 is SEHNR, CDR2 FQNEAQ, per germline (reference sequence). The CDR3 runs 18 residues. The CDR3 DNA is TGTGCCAGCAGCACCGGGGGGGGAGCCGAGGGGTCTGCTTCACCCCTCCACTTT. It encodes CASSTGGGAEGSASPLHF.

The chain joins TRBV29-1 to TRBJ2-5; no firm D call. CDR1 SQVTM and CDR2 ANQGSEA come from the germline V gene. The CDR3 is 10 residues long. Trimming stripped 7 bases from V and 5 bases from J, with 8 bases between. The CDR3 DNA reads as TGCAGCGCGTTTTCGGAGACCCAGTACTTC. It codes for CSAFSETQYF.

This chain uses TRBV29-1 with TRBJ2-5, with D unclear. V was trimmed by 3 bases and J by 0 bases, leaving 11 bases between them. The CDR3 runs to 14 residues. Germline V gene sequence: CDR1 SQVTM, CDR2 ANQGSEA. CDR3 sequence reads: CSVDKALYQETQYF. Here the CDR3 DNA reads TGCAGCGTTGATAAAGCGCTCTACCAAGAGACCCAGTACTTC.

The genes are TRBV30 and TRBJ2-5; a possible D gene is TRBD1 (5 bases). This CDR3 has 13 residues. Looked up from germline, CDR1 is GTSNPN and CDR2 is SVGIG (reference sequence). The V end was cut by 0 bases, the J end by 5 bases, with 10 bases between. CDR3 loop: CAWSVKGAETQYF. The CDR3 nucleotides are TGTGCCTGGAGTGTAAAAGGGGCGGAGACCCAGTACTTC.

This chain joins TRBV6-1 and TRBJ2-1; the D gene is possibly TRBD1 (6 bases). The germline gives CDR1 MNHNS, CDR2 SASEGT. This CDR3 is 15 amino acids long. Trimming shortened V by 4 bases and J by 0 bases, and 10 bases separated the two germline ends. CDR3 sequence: CASSADRFSYNEQFF. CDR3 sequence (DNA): TGTGCCAGCAGTGCAGACAGGTTCTCCTACAATGAGCAGTTCTTC.